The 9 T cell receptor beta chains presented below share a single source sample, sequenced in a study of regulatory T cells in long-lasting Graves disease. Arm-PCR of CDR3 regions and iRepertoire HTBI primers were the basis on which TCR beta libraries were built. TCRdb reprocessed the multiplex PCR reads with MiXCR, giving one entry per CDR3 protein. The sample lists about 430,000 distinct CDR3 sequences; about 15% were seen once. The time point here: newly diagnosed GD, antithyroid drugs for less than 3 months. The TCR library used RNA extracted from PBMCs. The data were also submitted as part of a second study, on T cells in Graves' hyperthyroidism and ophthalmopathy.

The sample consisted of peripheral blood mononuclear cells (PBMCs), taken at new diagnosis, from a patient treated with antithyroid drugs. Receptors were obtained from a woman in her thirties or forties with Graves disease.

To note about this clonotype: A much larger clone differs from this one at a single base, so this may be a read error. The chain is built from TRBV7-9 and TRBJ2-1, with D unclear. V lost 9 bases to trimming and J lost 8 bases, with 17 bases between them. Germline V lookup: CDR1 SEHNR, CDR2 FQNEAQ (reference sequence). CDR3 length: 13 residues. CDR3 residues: CASQLGSSDEQFF. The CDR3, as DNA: TGTGCCAGTCAGTTAGGTAGTTCCGATGAGCAGTTCTTC.

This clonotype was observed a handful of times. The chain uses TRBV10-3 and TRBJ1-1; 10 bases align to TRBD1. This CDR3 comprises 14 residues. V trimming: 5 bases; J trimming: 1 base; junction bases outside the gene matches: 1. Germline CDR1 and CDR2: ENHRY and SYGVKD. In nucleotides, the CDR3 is TGTGCCATCAGTAGGGACAGGGGGAACACTGAAGCTTTCTTT. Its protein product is CAISRDRGNTEAFF.

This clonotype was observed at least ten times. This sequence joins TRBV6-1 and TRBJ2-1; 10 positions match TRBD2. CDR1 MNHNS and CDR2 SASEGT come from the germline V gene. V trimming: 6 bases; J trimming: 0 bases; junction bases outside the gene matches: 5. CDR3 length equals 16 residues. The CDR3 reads CASSRPSGGSYNEQFF. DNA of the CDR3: TGTGCCAGCAGCAGACCTAGCGGGGGCTCCTACAATGAGCAGTTCTTC.

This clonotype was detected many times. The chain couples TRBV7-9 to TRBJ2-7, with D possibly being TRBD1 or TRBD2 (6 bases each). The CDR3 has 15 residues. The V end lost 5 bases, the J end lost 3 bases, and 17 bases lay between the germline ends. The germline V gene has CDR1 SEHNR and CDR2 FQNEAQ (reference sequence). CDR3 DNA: TGTGCCAGCAGCACCCGTAGCGGAGGGGGCTACGAGCAGTACTTC. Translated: CASSTRSGGGYEQYF. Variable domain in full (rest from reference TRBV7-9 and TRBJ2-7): DTGVSQNPRHKITKRGQNVTFRCDPISEHNRLYWYRQTLGQGPEFLTYFQNEAQLEKSRLLSDRFSAERPKGSFSTLEIQRTEQGDSAMYLCASSTRSGGGYEQYFGPGTRLTVT.

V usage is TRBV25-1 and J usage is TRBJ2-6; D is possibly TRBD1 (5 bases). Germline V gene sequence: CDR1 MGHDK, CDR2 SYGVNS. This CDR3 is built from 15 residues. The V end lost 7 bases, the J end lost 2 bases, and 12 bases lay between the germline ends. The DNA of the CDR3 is TGTGCCAGCATAGGGGAAAATGCTGGGGCCAACGTCCTGACTTTC. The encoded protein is CASIGENAGANVLTF.

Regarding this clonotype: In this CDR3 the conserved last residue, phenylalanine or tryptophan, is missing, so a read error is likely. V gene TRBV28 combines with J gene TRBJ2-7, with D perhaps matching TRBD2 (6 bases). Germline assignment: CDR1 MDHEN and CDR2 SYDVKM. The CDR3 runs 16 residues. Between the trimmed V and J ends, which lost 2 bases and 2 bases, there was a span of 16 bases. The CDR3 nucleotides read TGTGCCAGCAGTTTACGGGGGTCGTACCGTCCCTACGAGCAGTACTCC. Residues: CASSLRGSYRPYEQYS.

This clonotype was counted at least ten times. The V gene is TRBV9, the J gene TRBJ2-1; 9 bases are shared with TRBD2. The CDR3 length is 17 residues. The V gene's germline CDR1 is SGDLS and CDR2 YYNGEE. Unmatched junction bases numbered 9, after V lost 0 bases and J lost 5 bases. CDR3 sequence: CASSVGRLAGLNNEQFF. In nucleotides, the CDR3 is TGTGCCAGCAGCGTAGGGCGGCTAGCGGGACTAAACAATGAGCAGTTCTTC.

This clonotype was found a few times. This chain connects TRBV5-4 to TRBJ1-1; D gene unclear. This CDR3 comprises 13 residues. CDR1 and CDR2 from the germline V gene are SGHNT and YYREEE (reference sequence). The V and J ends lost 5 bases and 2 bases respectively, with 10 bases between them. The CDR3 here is CASRLAGNTEAFF. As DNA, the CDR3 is TGTGCCAGCAGATTAGCAGGCAACACTGAAGCTTTCTTT.

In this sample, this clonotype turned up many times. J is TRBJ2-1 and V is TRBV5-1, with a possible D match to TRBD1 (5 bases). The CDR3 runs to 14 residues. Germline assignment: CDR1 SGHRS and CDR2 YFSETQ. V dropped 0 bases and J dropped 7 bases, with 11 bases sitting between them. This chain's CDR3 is CASSLEVGQNEQFF. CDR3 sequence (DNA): TGCGCCAGCAGCTTGGAGGTGGGGCAAAATGAGCAGTTCTTC.